These T cell receptor beta chains were read from a single sample in a study of cytomegalovirus exposure and HLA in healthy donors. The method was immunoSEQ multiplex PCR; TCRdb's version includes in-frame clones alone and lacks a portion of them. The data hold 55,000 to 75,000 clones, with 62% observed a single time. Specimen: PBMCs. These receptors came from a man younger than 40 in good health and CMV-seronegative. Both conserved end residues are part of each CDR3. Each record gives: J gene, D gene, clone size, V gene, CDR3 DNA, CDR3 protein. A D gene is named only where the DNA matches it firmly. Expanded clones get a size class; other rows say once, few or many, or leave the size out.

>TRBJ2-7|.|.|TRBV5-1
TGCGCCAGCAGCTTGAGGGCGGGGGCCGCCTACGAGCAGTACTTC
CASSLRAGAAYEQYF
>TRBJ2-7|.|.|TRBV30
TGTGCCTGGAGTCCTGGGACACGCTACGAGCAGTACTTC
CAWSPGTRYEQYF
>TRBJ1-1|.|medium-sized|TRBV6-5
TGTGCCAGCAGTTTAGCCGGCACTGAAGCTTTCTTT
CASSLAGTEAFF
>TRBJ2-3|TRBD1|.|TRBV29-1
TGCAGCGTTGAAGGGACAGGGGTAGCAGATACGCAGTATTTT
CSVEGTGVADTQYF
>TRBJ1-6|.|.|TRBV7-9
TGTGCCAGCAGCCTCCGGGACACCATCAATTCACCCCTCCACTTT
CASSLRDTINSPLHF
>TRBJ2-6|.|few|TRBV30
TGTGCCTGGAGCGAACAGTTCTCTGGGGCCAACGTCCTGACTTTC
CAWSEQFSGANVLTF
>TRBJ2-2|TRBD1|.|TRBV11-3
TGTGCCAGCAGCTTAGGACAGGGGGGTAACACCGGGGAGCTGTTTTTT
CASSLGQGGNTGELFF
>TRBJ2-5|TRBD1|.|TRBV6-5
TGTGCCAGCCTCCGTGACAGGGTGGCAGAGACCCAGTACTTC
CASLRDRVAETQYF
>TRBJ2-7|.|.|TRBV5-6
TGTGCCAGCAGCTCGACTCTATCCTACGAGCAGTACTTC
CASSSTLSYEQYF
>TRBJ2-1|TRBD2|.|TRBV29-1
TGCAGCGTCGTGTCGTCGGGGGGGCGGGGTGAGCAGTTCTTC
CSVVSSGGRGEQFF
>TRBJ2-1|TRBD1|.|TRBV5-1
TGCGCCAGCAGCGACAGGGGCGAGAATTACAATGAGCAGTTCTTC
CASSDRGENYNEQFF
>TRBJ2-5|TRBD2|.|TRBV29-1
TGCAGCGTTGGGGTAGCGGGGGTGCAAGAGACCCAGTACTTC
CSVGVAGVQETQYF
>TRBJ1-6|.|.|TRBV7-9
TGTGCCAGCAGCTTAGCGCCCAGGTCCCGGAACTATAATTCACCCCTCCACTTT
CASSLAPRSRNYNSPLHF
>TRBJ2-5|.|.|TRBV11-2
TGTGCCAGCAGCTTAGTGGGGGCCCTCCGAGAGACCCAGTACTTC
CASSLVGALRETQYF
>TRBJ2-7|TRBD1|few|TRBV7-8
TGTGCCAGCAGACATCGACAGGGGTTCTCCTACGAGCAGTACTTC
CASRHRQGFSYEQYF
>TRBJ2-2|TRBD2|.|TRBV7-8
TGTGCCAGCAGCTTAATGCGACTAGCGGGGGGTCGCACCGGGGAGCTGTTTTTT
CASSLMRLAGGRTGELFF
>TRBJ2-7|TRBD1|.|TRBV11-2
TGTGCCAGCAGCACCGGGATCCCCCGGGGCAGGGGGCTAAAGCAGTACTTC
CASSTGIPRGRGLKQYF
>TRBJ2-2|.|.|TRBV27
TGTGCCAGCAGTGCCTCGTGGCCCACCGGGGAGCTGTTTTTT
CASSASWPTGELFF
>TRBJ2-7|.|.|TRBV5-1
TGCGCCAGCAGCTTCGGTTACGAGCAGTACTTC
CASSFGYEQYF
>TRBJ2-1|.|.|TRBV4-1
TGCGCCAGCAGCCAAGATCGGGGATATGAGCAGTTCTTC
CASSQDRGYEQFF
>TRBJ1-5|.|.|TRBV19
TGTGCCAGTAGTCCGAGTAATCAGCCCCAGCATTTT
CASSPSNQPQHF
>TRBJ1-1|.|.|TRBV7-2
TGTGCCAGCAGCACGACAGCAAACACTGAAGCTTTCTTT
CASSTTANTEAFF
>TRBJ2-7|TRBD1|.|TRBV30
TGTGCCTGGAGTGCGACAGGGCAGCAGTACTTC
CAWSATGQQYF
>TRBJ1-2|TRBD1|.|TRBV5-1
TGCGCCAGCAGACCCGGACAGGACTCGGGCGGCTACACCTTC
CASRPGQDSGGYTF
>TRBJ2-1|TRBD2|.|TRBV5-4
TGTGCCAGCAGCCCTATACTAGCGGGGGTCTACAATGAGCAGTTCTTC
CASSPILAGVYNEQFF
>TRBJ2-3|TRBD2|once|TRBV2
TGTGCCAGCAGTGAAGCGCGGCGGGGGGGCCGCGGAGATACGCAGTATTTT
CASSEARRGGRGDTQYF
>TRBJ1-2|.|.|TRBV5-1
TGCGCCAGCAGCTTGGGCCCCGGGGGGCCGACACGCCCTAACTATGGCTACACCTTC
CASSLGPGGPTRPNYGYTF
>TRBJ1-2|TRBD1|.|TRBV29-1
TGCAGCGTTCAAAGGGACAGGGGGGAATCAGGCTACACCTTC
CSVQRDRGESGYTF
>TRBJ2-1|TRBD2|.|TRBV4-1
TGCGCCAGCAGCGGCGGGGCGGGGGGAAAGCAGTTCTTC
CASSGGAGGKQFF
>TRBJ2-1|TRBD2|.|TRBV5-1
TGCGCCAGCAGCTTGTGGACTAGTAATGAGCAGTTCTTC
CASSLWTSNEQFF
>TRBJ2-5|.|.|TRBV18
TGTGCCAGCTCACTCCATCGGGGAGAGACCCAGTACTTC
CASSLHRGETQYF
>TRBJ1-2|.|.|TRBV9
TGTGCCAGCAGCCAGAGAGGGCGGGGTGGCTACACCTTC
CASSQRGRGGYTF
>TRBJ1-5|.|.|TRBV5-8
TGTGCCAGCAGCCTGTTCGACGGAGCCCAGCCCCAGCATTTT
CASSLFDGAQPQHF
>TRBJ2-1|TRBD2|.|TRBV27
TGTGCCAGCAGTTGGGCTAGCGGCTACAATGAGCAGTTCTTC
CASSWASGYNEQFF
>TRBJ2-5|TRBD2|.|TRBV30
TGTGCCTGGAGTGCACTAGCGGGGGGCCCTTATAGTGGCGAGACCCAGTACTTC
CAWSALAGGPYSGETQYF
>TRBJ2-1|.|.|TRBV6-5
TGTGCCAGCAGCCGAGGGGGCAATGAGCAGTTCTTC
CASSRGGNEQFF
>TRBJ1-3|.|.|TRBV9
TGTGCCAGCAGCGTAGACTGGAGCTCTGGAAACACCATATATTTT
CASSVDWSSGNTIYF
>TRBJ2-6|.|.|TRBV7-9
TGTGCCAGCAGCCGTCCCGGGACTGCCTCTGGGGCCAACGTCCTGACTTTC
CASSRPGTASGANVLTF
>TRBJ1-5|.|few|TRBV30
TGTGCCTGGAGTACGGACAGTCAAGGTCAGCCCCAGCATTTT
CAWSTDSQGQPQHF